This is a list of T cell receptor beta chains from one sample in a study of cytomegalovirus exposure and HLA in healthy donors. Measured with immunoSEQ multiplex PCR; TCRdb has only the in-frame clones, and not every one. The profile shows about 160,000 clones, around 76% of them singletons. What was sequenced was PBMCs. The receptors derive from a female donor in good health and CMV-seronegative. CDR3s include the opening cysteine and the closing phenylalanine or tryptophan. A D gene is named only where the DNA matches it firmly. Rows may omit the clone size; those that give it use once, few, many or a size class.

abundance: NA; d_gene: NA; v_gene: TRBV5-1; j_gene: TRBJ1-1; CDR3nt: TGCGCCAGCAGCCCCGGGGGGTTCAACACTGAAGCTTTCTTT; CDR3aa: CASSPGGFNTEAFF
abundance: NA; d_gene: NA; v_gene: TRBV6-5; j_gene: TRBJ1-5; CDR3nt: TGTGCCAGCAGTTACTCCCGGGGCAATCAGCCCCAGCATTTT; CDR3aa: CASSYSRGNQPQHF
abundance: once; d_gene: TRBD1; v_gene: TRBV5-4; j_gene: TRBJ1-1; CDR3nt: TGTGCCAGCAGCAGACCTACAGGGGAGAACACTGAAGCTTTCTTT; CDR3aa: CASSRPTGENTEAFF
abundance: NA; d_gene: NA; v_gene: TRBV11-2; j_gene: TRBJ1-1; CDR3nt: TGTGCCAGCAGCTTACGCTCAGGCGAGAACACTGAAGCTTTCTTT; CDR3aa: CASSLRSGENTEAFF
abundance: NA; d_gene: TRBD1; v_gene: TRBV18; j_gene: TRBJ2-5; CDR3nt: TGTGCCAGCTCACTACAGGGGTTCGGGGAGACCCAGTACTTC; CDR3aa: CASSLQGFGETQYF
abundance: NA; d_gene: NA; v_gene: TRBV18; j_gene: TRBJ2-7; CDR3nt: TGTGCCAGCTCACCGGCACAGGCCTCTTCCTACGAGCAGTACTTC; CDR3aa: CASSPAQASSYEQYF
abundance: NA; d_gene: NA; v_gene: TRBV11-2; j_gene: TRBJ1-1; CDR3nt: TGTGCCAGCAGCTTGGGGTGGAGGGGCACTGAAGCTTTCTTT; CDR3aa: CASSLGWRGTEAFF
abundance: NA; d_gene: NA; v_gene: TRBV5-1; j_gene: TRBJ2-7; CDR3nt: TGCGCCAGCAGCTTGGGCGGATATCAAGCTACGGTAGAGCAGTACTTC; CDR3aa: CASSLGGYQATVEQYF
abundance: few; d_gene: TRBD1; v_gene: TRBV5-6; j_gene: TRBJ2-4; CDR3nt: TGTGCCAGCAGCCATAACCTGGGACAGGGGGCAGCCAAAAACATTCAGTACTTC; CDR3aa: CASSHNLGQGAAKNIQYF
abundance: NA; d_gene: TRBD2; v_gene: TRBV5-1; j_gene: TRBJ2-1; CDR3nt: TGCGCCAGCAGCTTGGCCACTAGCGGGGGTAATGAGCAGTTCTTC; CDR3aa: CASSLATSGGNEQFF
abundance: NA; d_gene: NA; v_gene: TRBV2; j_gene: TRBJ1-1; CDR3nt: TGTGCCAGCAGTGTACAGGGAAACACTGAAGCTTTCTTT; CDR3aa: CASSVQGNTEAFF
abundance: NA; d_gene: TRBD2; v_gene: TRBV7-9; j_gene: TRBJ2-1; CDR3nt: TGTGCCAGTAGACTAGCGGGATACAATGAGCAGTTCTTC; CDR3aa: CASRLAGYNEQFF
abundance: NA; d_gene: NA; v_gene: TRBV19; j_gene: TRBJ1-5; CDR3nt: TGTGCCAGTAGTGTACAGGGCTATAGCAATCAGCCCCAGCATTTT; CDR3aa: CASSVQGYSNQPQHF
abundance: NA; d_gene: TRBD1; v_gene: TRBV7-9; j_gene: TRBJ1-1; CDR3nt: TGTGCCAGCAGCTTCCTCGGACAGGGGGCGACTGAAGCTTTCTTT; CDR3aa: CASSFLGQGATEAFF
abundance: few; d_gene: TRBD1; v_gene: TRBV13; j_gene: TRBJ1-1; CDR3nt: TGTGCCAGCAGCTACAGGGGGCTGAGGACTGAAGCTTTCTTT; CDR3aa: CASSYRGLRTEAFF
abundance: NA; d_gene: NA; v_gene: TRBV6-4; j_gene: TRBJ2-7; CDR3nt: TGTGCCAGCAGTCGGGGGTTTTGTTGCGCCGCGGAGCAGTACTTC; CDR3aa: CASSRGFCCAAEQYF
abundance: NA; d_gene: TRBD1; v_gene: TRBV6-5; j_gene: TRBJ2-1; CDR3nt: TGTGCCAGCAGTCGGGACAGGGGGCCGGTCAATGAGCAGTTCTTC; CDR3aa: CASSRDRGPVNEQFF
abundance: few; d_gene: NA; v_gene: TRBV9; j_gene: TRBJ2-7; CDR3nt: TGTGCCAGCAGCGCCGCCGGAGGGAGCCCCTACGAGCAGTACTTC; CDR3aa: CASSAAGGSPYEQYF
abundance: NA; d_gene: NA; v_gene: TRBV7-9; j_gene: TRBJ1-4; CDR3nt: TGTGCCAGCAGCTTGACCCTCGGACTTGGCTCTAATGAAAAACTGTTTTTT; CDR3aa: CASSLTLGLGSNEKLFF
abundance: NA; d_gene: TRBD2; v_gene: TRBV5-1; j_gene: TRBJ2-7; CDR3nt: TGCGCCAGCAGATCCCAGCGGGACCATTCCTACGAGCAGTACTTC; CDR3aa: CASRSQRDHSYEQYF
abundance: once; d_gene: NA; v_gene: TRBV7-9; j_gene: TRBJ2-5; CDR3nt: TGTGCCAGCAGCCCTCAGACTATTGGGACCCAGTACTTC; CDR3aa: CASSPQTIGTQYF
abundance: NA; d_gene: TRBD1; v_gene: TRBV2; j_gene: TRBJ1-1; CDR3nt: TGTGCCAGCAGGGAATATGGACAGGGGAACACTGAAGCTTTCTTT; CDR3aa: CASREYGQGNTEAFF
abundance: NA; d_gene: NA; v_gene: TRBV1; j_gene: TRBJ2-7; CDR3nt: TGCACCAGCAGCTTCCCTAAAGTACGTGAGCAGTACTTC; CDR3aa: CTSSFPKVREQYF
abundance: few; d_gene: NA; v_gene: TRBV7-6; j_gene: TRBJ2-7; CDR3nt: TGTGCCAGCAGCTTACAGGGGGACTTGTCCTACGAGCAGTACTTC; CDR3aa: CASSLQGDLSYEQYF
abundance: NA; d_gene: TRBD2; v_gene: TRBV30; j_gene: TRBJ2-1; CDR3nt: TGTGCCTGGAAGGGCGGGGGCTACAATGAGCAGTTCTTC; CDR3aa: CAWKGGGYNEQFF
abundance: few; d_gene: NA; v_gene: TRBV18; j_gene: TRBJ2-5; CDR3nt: TGTGCCAGCTCACCACTCTCAGAGACCCAGTACTTC; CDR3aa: CASSPLSETQYF
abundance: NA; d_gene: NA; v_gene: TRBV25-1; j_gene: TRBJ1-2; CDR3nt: TGTGCCAGCAGTGAATTTGGCGGCAATGCCTATGGCTACACCTTC; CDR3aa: CASSEFGGNAYGYTF
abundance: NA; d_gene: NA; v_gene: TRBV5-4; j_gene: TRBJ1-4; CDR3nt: TGTGCCAGCAGCCCTGGCGGGGCACTGGGGGAAAAACTGTTTTTT; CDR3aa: CASSPGGALGEKLFF
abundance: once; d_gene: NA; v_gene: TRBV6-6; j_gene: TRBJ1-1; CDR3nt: TGTGCCAGCAAAAAAGAGCTTGGCACTGAAGCTTTCTTT; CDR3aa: CASKKELGTEAFF